This T cell receptor beta chain appears in the sequencing data of a study of blood T cells in healthy people across ages. Study-wide results and caveats: Whereas aged donors had fewer naive CD4+ cells, long-lived donors had more of them and higher diversity.

Ranging in age from roughly 6 to 90, the donors were healthy Caucasian individuals from Russia. At least 6 million PBMCs were isolated per sample. Note on this clonotype: The antigen remains unidentified.

The germline V gene has CDR1 SGHDN and CDR2 FVKESK. CDR3 size: 16 residues. Losses at the gene ends were 3 bases for V and 3 bases for J; bases not matched to a gene: 8. A second PCR of about 6 to 12 cycles used a sample-barcoded 5' primer and a J-beta primer mix. TCRdb analysed the 5' RACE reads with MiXCR anew, one entry per CDR3 protein. Of 600,000 to 850,000 distinct CDR3 sequences in the sample, around 25% were seen once. This sample also appeared in a second study, on T cells of mothers and their children. That source reports: Related and unrelated pairs show similar thymic shaping of TCR recombination output.

V and J are TRBV14 and TRBJ2-3; 8 bases match TRBD1. Sequenced sample: blood. This clonotype was sampled from a boy under 18 in good health. The CDR3 nucleotides read TGTGCCAGCAGCCATCTGGACAGGGAGATTACAGATACGCAGTATTTT. It yields the protein CASSHLDREITDTQYF.